This record covers a single T cell receptor (beta chain). The source of the sample is a study of blood T cell repertoires in COVID-19. Per the germline V gene, CDR1 is MNHEY and CDR2 is SMNVEV (reference sequence). V was shortened by 6 bases and J by 0 bases, with 12 bases between the two germline ends. This CDR3 comprises 15 residues. The method was immunoSEQ multiplex PCR; TCRdb's version includes in-frame clones alone and lacks a portion of them. The sample lists under 200,000 clones; roughly 79% were seen once. V and J are TRBV27 and TRBJ1-5, with D perhaps TRBD1 (5 bases). Sequencing was carried out using peripheral blood. The receptor comes from a man aged 60 to 69 with active or convalescent COVID-19. The CDR3 protein is CASRRGQTSNQPQHF. The CDR3 bases are TGTGCCAGCAGACGAGGACAAACTAGCAATCAGCCCCAGCATTTT.